The clone carrying this TCR beta chain has a handful of counts. The data stem from a study of sequential checkpoint blockade in melanoma. TCRdb's copy holds only in-frame clones and misses some; the assay was immunoSEQ multiplex PCR. The data contain approximately 8,800 clones, 50% to 60% of them singletons. Treatment described: randomized to nivolumab then ipilimumab (arm A) or the reverse (arm B). From thawed PBMCs, live CD3+CD8+ cells negative for CD19 and CD56 were sorted. Sample: CD8+ T cells sorted from blood (inferred from file names), taken from a patient given nivolumab and ipilimumab in sequence. The receptor was derived from a human donor with melanoma.

The CDR3 sequence: CSVLASYEQYF. For the CDR3, the DNA is TGCAGCGTCCTAGCCAGCTACGAGCAGTACTTC. V and J are TRBV29-1 and TRBJ2-7; D may be TRBD2 (5 bases). The CDR3 totals 11 residues. CDR1 and CDR2 (germline): SQVTM, ANQGSEA. The V end lost 6 bases, the J end lost 3 bases, and 9 bases lay between the germline ends.